Sequencing of this T cell receptor (beta chain) was carried out in a study of shared clonotypes between healthy human individuals. Replicate sorted-subset PCRs were loaded with roughly 200 ng DNA, about 30,000 T cell genomes. Assay: immunoSEQ multiplex PCR; the TCRdb copy retains only in-frame clones and omits some. The table has over a million clones, approximately 76% seen once. V lost 4 bases, J lost 4 bases, and 14 bases lay in between. The CDR3 runs 15 residues. CDR1 is SGHTA, CDR2 FQGNSA, per germline. This clone was counted only a few times. This sequence was found in a man younger than 35 in good health. This sequence joins TRBV7-2 and TRBJ2-1, with unresolved D. Sequenced: memory CD4+ T cells sorted from blood. Specified subset: CD45RA-negative fraction. The CDR3 loop reads CASSSQRSSYNEQFF. In DNA form, the CDR3 reads TGTGCCAGCAGCTCCCAGCGTAGTAGTTACAATGAGCAGTTCTTC. Drawing the rest from reference TRBV7-2 and TRBJ2-1, the complete variable domain is GAGVSQSPSNKVTEKGKDVELRCDPISGHTALYWYRQSLGQGLEFLIYFQGNSAPDKSGLPSDRFSAERTGGSVSTLTIQRTQQEDSAVYLCASSSQRSSYNEQFFGPGTRLTVL.